Listed below are T cell receptor beta chains from one sample, sequenced in a study of T-cell reconstitution after alpha-beta-depleted transplantation in children. Using its own MiXCR run on the PCR reads, TCRdb lists one record per CDR3 protein. Counted here are about 980,000 distinct CDR3 sequences, around 30% occurring once; the ten biggest clones make up roughly 31%. Material: PBMCs, mostly from graft donor cells, obtained 360 days after TCRalphabeta/CD19-depleted stem cell transplant. These receptor sequences come from a boy younger than two who had a stem cell transplant for SCID, so the T cells may come from the graft donor. Each CDR3 is given with its conserved first and last residue. The D gene is left open where the match is weak. The size entry is marked missing in some rows and otherwise reads once, few, many or a size class.

CDR3nt	CDR3aa	d_gene	len	v_gene	j_gene	abundance
TGCGCCAGCAGCCAAGTAGGGCGGGGACAGATGAACACTGAAGCTTTCTTT	CASSQVGRGQMNTEAFF	TRBD1	17	TRBV4-1	TRBJ1-1	-
TGCAGTGCTGAGACTAGCGGGAGCTCCTACAATGAGCAGTTCTTC	CSAETSGSSYNEQFF	TRBD2	15	TRBV20-1	TRBJ2-1	-
TGTGCCAGCAGCTTAGTGTGGGACAGCCTTGGAGATACGCAGTATTTT	CASSLVWDSLGDTQYF	TRBD1	16	TRBV7-9	TRBJ2-3	few
TGTGCCAGCTCTGAGCAGGGGGGGCTTTACGAGCAGTACTTC	CASSEQGGLYEQYF	-	14	TRBV18	TRBJ2-7	-
TGTGCCAGCCTCGGACAGGGCTACGAGCAGTACTTC	CASLGQGYEQYF	TRBD1	12	TRBV2	TRBJ2-7	-
TGCAGCGTTCGGGTCTACTCCTACGAGCAGTACTTC	CSVRVYSYEQYF	-	12	TRBV29-1	TRBJ2-7	-
TGTGCCAGCAGTTTCCCGCGGGATAGCGGGCTAAGCCTGGAGACCCAGTACTTC	CASSFPRDSGLSLETQYF	TRBD2	18	TRBV28	TRBJ2-5	-
TGCAGTGCTACCGGGACTAGCGGCCCAGATACGCAGTATTTT	CSATGTSGPDTQYF	TRBD2	14	TRBV20-1	TRBJ2-3	-
TGCAGCGCCCGGGGACCTTCTAGCAATCAGCCCCAGCATTTT	CSARGPSSNQPQHF	-	14	TRBV20-1	TRBJ1-5	few
TGTGCCAGCTCGGGCCGTCCTAACCGGGACCCTCTCTATGGCTACACCTTC	CASSGRPNRDPLYGYTF	-	17	TRBV5-6	TRBJ1-2	-
TGCGCCAGCAGGATACTGGATACACGAGGGACCCAGTACTTC	CASRILDTRGTQYF	-	14	TRBV4-1	TRBJ2-5	many
TGTGCCAGCTCACCTTTACAGGGCCGAAATGAAAAACTGTTTTTT	CASSPLQGRNEKLFF	-	15	TRBV18	TRBJ1-4	-
TGCGCCAGCAGCTTGGAAGGATCTACCACCGGGGAGCTGTTTTTT	CASSLEGSTTGELFF	-	15	TRBV5-1	TRBJ2-2	once
TGTGCCAGCGGGGGCGGGGGTTCCCAAGAGACCCAGTACTTC	CASGGGGSQETQYF	-	14	TRBV9	TRBJ2-5	-
TGTGCCAGCAGTTACTCGCCCGAAGAGACCCAGTACTTC	CASSYSPEETQYF	-	13	TRBV6-5	TRBJ2-5	-
TGCAGTGCGAGCTGGACAGGGATGAACACTGAAGCTTTCTTT	CSASWTGMNTEAFF	TRBD1	14	TRBV20-1	TRBJ1-1	few
TGCGCCAGCAGCCATCCCGGGGGGTCGGTTGAGCAGTTCTTC	CASSHPGGSVEQFF	TRBD2	14	TRBV4-1	TRBJ2-1	few
TGCAGTGCTGGCTGGACAGGGACAAATCAGCCCCAGCATTTT	CSAGWTGTNQPQHF	TRBD1	14	TRBV20-1	TRBJ1-5	-
TGTGCCAGCAGCTTTGCTACAGGGAAGGGGTATGGCTACACCTTC	CASSFATGKGYGYTF	-	15	TRBV5-6	TRBJ1-2	few
TGCACTCAAGCGGGTCCAGCTTCTTTATACGAGCAGTACTTC	CTQAGPASLYEQYF	-	14	TRBV20-1	TRBJ2-7	-
TGTGCCAGCAGCCCCTCGGCTGGGATCACAGATACGCAGTATTTT	CASSPSAGITDTQYF	-	15	TRBV4-2	TRBJ2-3	few
TGTGCCAGCAGTCCCGGGACACCCAACAGGGGCTACACCTTC	CASSPGTPNRGYTF	-	14	TRBV12-3/TRBV12-4	TRBJ1-2	once
TGTGCCAGCAGCCCCATCTACGGGCTCGGGCACATGAACACTGAAGCTTTCTTT	CASSPIYGLGHMNTEAFF	-	18	TRBV4-2	TRBJ1-1	few
TGTGCCAGCAGTTACTCCGGGACGTCGGGGGTGGTTCATGGCTACACCTTC	CASSYSGTSGVVHGYTF	-	17	TRBV6-5	TRBJ1-2	-
TGTGCCAGCAGGCGAACAGGGTTGAACACTGAAGCTTTCTTT	CASRRTGLNTEAFF	-	14	TRBV6-1	TRBJ1-1	-
TGTGCCAGCAAAAACGGGCGGGGGCCCACAGATACGCAGTATTTT	CASKNGRGPTDTQYF	-	15	TRBV12-3/TRBV12-4	TRBJ2-3	-